This is a list of T cell receptor beta chains from one sample in a study of T-cell memory formation after mild COVID-19. TCRdb reanalysed the 5' RACE reads using MiXCR and keeps one entry per CDR3 protein. In the table there are under 550,000 distinct CDR3 sequences, approximately 18% of which are singletons. Sequenced material: PBMCs or a T cell subset sorted from them (not recorded which). These receptors came from a man aged 18 to 30 who had mild COVID-19 (a few samples of this study predate the infection). Cell type and time point are not known. The CDR3 runs from the conserved cysteine through the conserved F or W. The D gene is left open where the match is weak. Clone size is shown for a subset of rows, as once, few, many or a class of expanded clone.

J	V	D	size	DNA	CDR3
TRBJ2-1	TRBV7-2	-	few	TGTGCCAGCAGCTTACTAGGGACCGCGGATGAGCAGTTCTTC	CASSLLGTADEQFF
TRBJ2-5	TRBV18	-	-	TGTGCCAGCTCGTACCGCATGGGGCCCGAGACCCAGTACTTC	CASSYRMGPETQYF
TRBJ2-1	TRBV6-6	-	-	TGTGCCAGCAGTTACCGCGGGGGCAAACCCAATGAGCAGTTCTTC	CASSYRGGKPNEQFF
TRBJ2-5	TRBV6-2/TRBV6-3	-	-	TGTGCGACAGCGAGAGAGACCCAGTACTTC	CATARETQYF
TRBJ1-1	TRBV5-1	TRBD1	few	TGCGCCAGCAGCTTGGGGACAGGGATTGAAGCTTTCTTT	CASSLGTGIEAFF
TRBJ1-1	TRBV21-1	-	-	TGTGCCAGCAGCAAAGTTTGGCAGGGGGCTGGAGCTTTCTTT	CASSKVWQGAGAFF
TRBJ2-2	TRBV6-5	TRBD2	-	TGTGCCAGCAGACCCATAGCGGGAGGCGGGGAGCTGTTTTTT	CASRPIAGGGELFF
TRBJ2-5	TRBV5-1	TRBD1	many	TGCGCCAGCAGCTTGGCCGGGACAGGGCAAGAGACCCAGTACTTC	CASSLAGTGQETQYF
TRBJ1-2	TRBV29-1	-	-	TGCAGCGTTATTGGCCCTACCGGGACGGAATATGGCTACACCTTC	CSVIGPTGTEYGYTF
TRBJ2-3	TRBV12-3/TRBV12-4	TRBD2	few	TGTGCCAGCAGCCCAGGACTAGCGGGGAGAGATACGCAGTATTTT	CASSPGLAGRDTQYF
TRBJ1-1	TRBV4-2	-	few	TGTGCCAGCACCCAGTCAGGGGTAGTGCCTGAAGCTTTCTTT	CASTQSGVVPEAFF
TRBJ2-3	TRBV6-5	TRBD2	-	TGTGCCAGCAGAGGGTCAAGCGGGGGGGCCATAGATACGCAGTATTTT	CASRGSSGGAIDTQYF
TRBJ2-5	TRBV21-1	-	few	TGTGCCAGCAGCAGTCTGGGGACGGGGAAGGAGACCCAGTACTTC	CASSSLGTGKETQYF
TRBJ1-1	TRBV3-1	TRBD1	few	TGTGCCAGCCGACCAGGGGGGCGCGGGGACACTGAAGCTTTCTTT	CASRPGGRGDTEAFF
TRBJ1-4	TRBV30	-	few	TGTGCCTGGAGTGTACCCATGGATCTTTCGGGCGAAAAACTGTTTTTT	CAWSVPMDLSGEKLFF
TRBJ2-2	TRBV20-1	-	few	TGCAGTGCTAAGCGCTTGAACACCGGGGAGCTGTTTTTT	CSAKRLNTGELFF
TRBJ1-2	TRBV18	TRBD1	-	TGTGCCAGCTCCCGCGGACAGGGCCCCAACTACACCTTC	CASSRGQGPNYTF
TRBJ1-6	TRBV15	-	-	TGTGCCACCAGCAGAGACGGGCAGGGATGGGCACCCCTCCACTTT	CATSRDGQGWAPLHF
TRBJ1-2	TRBV12-3/TRBV12-4	-	-	TGTGCCAGCAGTTTAGAGCGTGGGTATGGCTACACCTTC	CASSLERGYGYTF
TRBJ2-1	TRBV6-2/TRBV6-3	-	-	TGTGCCAGCAGTTATCCAGCGGACTACAATGAGCAGTTCTTC	CASSYPADYNEQFF
TRBJ2-2	TRBV12-5	-	-	TGTGCTAGTGGTTTGATGAACACCGGGGAGCTGTTTTTT	CASGLMNTGELFF
TRBJ2-1	TRBV20-1	-	-	TGCAGTGCTAGAGATTTTGGCGTCAATGAGCAGTTCTTC	CSARDFGVNEQFF
TRBJ1-1	TRBV6-5	-	-	TGTGCCAGCAGATATGCGGGGGCAGGGACTGAAGCTTTCTTT	CASRYAGAGTEAFF
TRBJ1-1	TRBV5-1	-	-	TGCGCCAGCAGCTCTTCCGGGGAATCTCTTCCGGCCACTGAAGCTTTCTTT	CASSSSGESLPATEAFF
TRBJ1-2	TRBV7-3	-	few	TGTGCCAGCAGCCAACAAGCGGGGGGCCCTTACTATGGCTACACCTTC	CASSQQAGGPYYGYTF
TRBJ2-3	TRBV7-2	-	-	-	CASSPWGGGSTDTQCF
TRBJ1-5	TRBV6-6	-	-	TGTGCCAGCAGTTACACGGCGGAGAATCAGCCCCAGCATTTT	CASSYTAENQPQHF
TRBJ2-7	TRBV7-2	-	-	TGTGCCAGCAGCTACCGGGACGGTGGTTCCTACGAGCAGTACTTC	CASSYRDGGSYEQYF
TRBJ2-3	TRBV9	-	few	TGTGCCAGCAGCGTGGGGCGGGGACCCAGCACAGATACGCAGTATTTT	CASSVGRGPSTDTQYF
TRBJ2-5	TRBV11-2	TRBD2	-	TGTGCCAGCAGCTCGGGACTAGCGCGGACCTTCCAAGAGACCCAGTACTTC	CASSSGLARTFQETQYF
TRBJ2-7	TRBV6-2/TRBV6-3	-	-	TGTGCCAGCAGTTATTGGGCTCCTAGCTCCTACGAGCAGTACTTC	CASSYWAPSSYEQYF
TRBJ1-5	TRBV7-2	TRBD1	-	TGTGCCAGCAGTCTGGACAGGGTCGTGCATTTT	CASSLDRVVHF
TRBJ2-5	TRBV18	TRBD1	few	TGTGCCAGCTCACAAACAGGGGCCCCGTACCAAGAGACCCAGTACTTC	CASSQTGAPYQETQYF
TRBJ2-2	TRBV5-1	-	-	TGCGCCAGCAAGCAAAGCACCGGGGAGCTGTTTTTT	CASKQSTGELFF
TRBJ2-1	TRBV5-1	TRBD1	few	TGCGCCAGCAGCTTGGAGGACAGGGGTCACAATGAGCAGTTCTTC	CASSLEDRGHNEQFF
TRBJ1-4	TRBV5-1	-	few	TGCGCCAGCAGCTTCGTTTCAGGCCCTAATGAAAAACTGTTTTTT	CASSFVSGPNEKLFF
TRBJ2-3	TRBV6-5	TRBD1	many	TGTGCCACCCGAAGGAGAGGGGGCATCCCAGATACGCAGTATTTT	CATRRRGGIPDTQYF
TRBJ1-5	TRBV12-3/TRBV12-4	TRBD1	-	TGTGCCAGCAGTCCGGGACAGGGATTATGGGAGCCCCAGCATTTT	CASSPGQGLWEPQHF
TRBJ2-1	TRBV5-1	TRBD1	-	TGCGCCAGCACCGATACCGGGACAGGGCTCGGTAATGAGCAGTTCTTC	CASTDTGTGLGNEQFF
TRBJ2-3	TRBV7-2	TRBD1	few	TGTGCCAGCAGCTTAGCGCCTCAGGGGGTCAGAACGCAGTATTTT	CASSLAPQGVRTQYF
TRBJ1-2	TRBV7-2	-	-	TGTGCCAGCAGCTTACGGGTCTATGGCTACACCTTC	CASSLRVYGYTF
TRBJ2-2	TRBV29-1	-	-	TGCAGCGTTGTCCGGGGTGGGACCGGGGAGCTGTTTTTT	CSVVRGGTGELFF
TRBJ1-2	TRBV7-3	TRBD1	few	TGTGCCAGCAGCTCAGGACAGGGGGCGCAGGGTTATGGCTACACCTTC	CASSSGQGAQGYGYTF
TRBJ2-7	TRBV7-2	-	-	TGTGCCAGCAGCTCCCGAGGACAGTCCTACGAGCAGTACTTC	CASSSRGQSYEQYF
TRBJ2-7	TRBV7-9	TRBD1	-	TGTGCCAGCAGCGTAACGGCGACAGGGACCGGGGAGCAGTACTTC	CASSVTATGTGEQYF
TRBJ2-3	TRBV29-1	-	-	TGCAGCGTGAGGGAGGTAGTGTCTAGCACAGATACGCAGTATTTT	CSVREVVSSTDTQYF
TRBJ2-7	TRBV9	-	few	TGTGCCAGCAGCGCCTTACAGGGTTACGAGCAGTACTTC	CASSALQGYEQYF
TRBJ1-4	TRBV5-5	-	few	TGTGCCAGCAGCTTCCACAGGATAAATGAAAAACTGTTTTTT	CASSFHRINEKLFF
TRBJ2-3	TRBV4-1	-	few	TGCGCCAGCAGCCAAACTGCCACAGATACGCAGTATTTT	CASSQTATDTQYF